This T cell receptor (beta chain) is from a study of blood T cell repertoires in COVID-19. The J segment lost 4 bases and the V segment lost 5 bases, leaving 7 bases of the junction unmatched. The CDR3 runs 15 residues. Germline V lookup: CDR1 SGHTA, CDR2 FQGTGA. Sequencing used immunoSEQ multiplex PCR; TCRdb keeps in-frame clones, though not all of them. Of approximately 360,000 clones listed, roughly four fifths were seen once; the top ten hold 5.1%. Sample: PBMCs or T cells enriched from blood (not recorded which). The receptor was derived from a woman in her forties or fifties who had recovered from COVID-19. The V call is TRBV7-3, the J call TRBJ2-1; 8 positions match TRBD2. The CDR3 loop reads CASSARAGAYNEQFF. DNA for the CDR3: TGTGCCAGCAGCGCCCGAGCGGGGGCTTACAATGAGCAGTTCTTC.